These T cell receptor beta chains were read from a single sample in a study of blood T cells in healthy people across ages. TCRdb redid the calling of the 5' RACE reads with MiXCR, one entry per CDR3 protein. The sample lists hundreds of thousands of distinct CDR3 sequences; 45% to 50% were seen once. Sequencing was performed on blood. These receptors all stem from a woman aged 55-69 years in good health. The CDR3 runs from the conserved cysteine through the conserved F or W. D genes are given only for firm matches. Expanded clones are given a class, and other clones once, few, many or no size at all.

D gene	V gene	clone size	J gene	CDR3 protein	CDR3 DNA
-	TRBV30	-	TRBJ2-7	CAWSSDSSYEQYF	TGTGCCTGGAGTTCGGACAGTTCCTACGAGCAGTACTTC
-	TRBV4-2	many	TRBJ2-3	CASSPQPNTDTQYF	TGTGCCAGCAGCCCCCAGCCGAACACAGATACGCAGTATTTT
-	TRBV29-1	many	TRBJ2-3	CSVEEGTDTQYF	TGCAGCGTTGAAGAAGGCACAGATACGCAGTATTTT
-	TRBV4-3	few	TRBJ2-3	CASSQDHSLDTQYF	TGCGCCAGCAGCCAAGATCACAGTTTGGATACGCAGTATTTT
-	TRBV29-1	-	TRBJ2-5	CSVVATLLEAKQYF	TGCAGCGTTGTAGCGACCCTTCTGGAAGCGAAGCAGTACTTC
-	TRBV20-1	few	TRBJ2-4	CSAYDFVRDLAKNIQYF	TGCAGTGCTTACGACTTCGTGCGGGACCTAGCCAAAAACATTCAGTACTTC
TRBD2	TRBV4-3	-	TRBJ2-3	CASSPTGLAVTDTQYF	TGCGCCAGCAGCCCAACCGGACTAGCGGTCACAGATACGCAGTATTTT
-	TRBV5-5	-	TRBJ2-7	CASSLEVLWPNEQYF	TGTGCCAGCAGCTTGGAGGTGTTGTGGCCTAACGAGCAGTACTTC
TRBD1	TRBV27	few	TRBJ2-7	CASAWDRGLEQYF	TGTGCCAGCGCCTGGGACAGAGGTCTGGAGCAGTACTTC
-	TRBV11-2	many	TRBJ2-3	CASSLTPGTFSTDTQYF	TGTGCCAGCAGCCTAACCCCCGGGACTTTTAGCACAGATACGCAGTATTTT
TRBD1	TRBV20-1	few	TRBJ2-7	CSADRDRGYEQYF	TGCAGTGCCGACCGGGACAGGGGCTACGAGCAGTACTTC
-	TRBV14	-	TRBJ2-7	CASSQDPGWVDEQYF	TGTGCCAGCAGCCAAGATCCAGGGTGGGTCGACGAGCAGTACTTC
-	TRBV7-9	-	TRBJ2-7	CASSLAPVIDEQYF	TGTGCCAGCAGCTTAGCTCCGGTAATAGACGAGCAGTACTTC
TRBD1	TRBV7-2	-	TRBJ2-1	CASSFIEGQGGHNEQFF	TGTGCCAGCAGCTTTATCGAAGGACAGGGAGGTCACAATGAGCAGTTCTTC
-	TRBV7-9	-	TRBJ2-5	CASSALSSGNEQYF	TGTGCCAGCAGCGCCCTCTCCTCGGGCAATGAGCAGTACTTC
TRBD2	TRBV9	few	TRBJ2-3	CASSRTSGGSDTQYF	TGTGCCAGCTCCAGGACTAGCGGGGGATCGGATACGCAGTATTTT
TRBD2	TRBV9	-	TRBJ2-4	CASSVGILGDYELYF	TGTGCCAGCAGCGTGGGAATCCTTGGGGACTACGAGCTGTACTTC
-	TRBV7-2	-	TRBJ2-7	CASLPGRDVYNEQYF	TGTGCCAGTCTTCCAGGCCGGGATGTGTACAATGAGCAGTACTTC
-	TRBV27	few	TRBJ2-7	CASSLGEVSAYEQYF	TGTGCCAGCAGTTTAGGGGAGGTTTCTGCCTACGAGCAGTACTTC
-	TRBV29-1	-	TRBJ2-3	CSAHTGTDTQYF	TGCAGCGCCCACACGGGCACAGATACGCAGTATTTT
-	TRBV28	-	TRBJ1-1	CASSIPGQRTEAFF	TGTGCCAGCAGCATACCAGGCCAGCGAACTGAAGCTTTCTTT
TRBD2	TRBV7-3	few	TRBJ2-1	CASSFPTGTSGRDEQFF	TGTGCCAGCAGCTTCCCAACCGGGACTAGCGGGAGGGATGAGCAGTTCTTC
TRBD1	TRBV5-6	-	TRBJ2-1	CASSLEGTAYNEQFF	TGTGCCAGCAGCTTGGAAGGGACAGCCTACAATGAGCAGTTCTTC
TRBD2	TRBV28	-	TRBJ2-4	CASSPISGRGGLAKNIQYF	TGTGCCAGCAGTCCCATTAGCGGGAGAGGGGGGTTAGCCAAAAACATTCAGTACTTC
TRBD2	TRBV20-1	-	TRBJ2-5	CSAPRGSGQETQYF	TGCAGTGCCCCGAGGGGTAGCGGGCAAGAGACCCAGTACTTC
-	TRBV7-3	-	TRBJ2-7	CASSDWGQANPEQYF	TGTGCCAGCAGTGATTGGGGACAAGCAAACCCCGAGCAGTACTTC
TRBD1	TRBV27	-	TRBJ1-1	CASSLDRGLSEAFF	TGTGCCAGCAGTTTAGACAGGGGGCTTTCTGAAGCTTTCTTT
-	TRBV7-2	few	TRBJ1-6	CASGSYNSPLHF	TGTGCCAGCGGCTCCTATAATTCACCCCTCCACTTT
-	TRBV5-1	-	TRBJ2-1	CASSLEASVNEQFF	TGCGCCAGCAGCTTGGAGGCTAGCGTCAATGAGCAGTTCTTC
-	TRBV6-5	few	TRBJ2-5	CASSYPMQRKVNRSTQYF	TGTGCCAGCAGTTACCCCATGCAGCGCAAAGTCAACCGGTCGACCCAGTACTTC
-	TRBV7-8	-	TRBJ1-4	CASGSTVTNEKLFF	TGTGCCAGCGGATCGACAGTCACTAATGAAAAACTGTTTTTT
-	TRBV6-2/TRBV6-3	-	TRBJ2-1	CATKGYLINEQFF	TGTGCCACAAAGGGTTACCTCATCAATGAGCAGTTCTTC
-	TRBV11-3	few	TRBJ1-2	CASSYYQGRNYGYTF	TGTGCCAGCAGCTATTATCAGGGGCGGAACTATGGCTACACCTTC
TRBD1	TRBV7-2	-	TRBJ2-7	CASSRRTGVYEQYF	TGTGCCAGCAGCCGACGAACAGGGGTCTACGAGCAGTACTTC
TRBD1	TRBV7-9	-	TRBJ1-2	CASSPLGQGTGGYTF	TGTGCCAGCAGCCCCTTGGGACAGGGAACGGGTGGCTACACCTTC
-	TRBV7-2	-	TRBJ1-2	CASSRRASNYGNTF	TGTGCCAGCAGCCGCCGCGCCAGCAACTATGGCAACACCTTC
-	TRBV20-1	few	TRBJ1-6	CSATFGWSSYNSPLHF	TGCAGTGCCACTTTTGGTTGGAGCTCCTATAATTCACCCCTCCACTTT
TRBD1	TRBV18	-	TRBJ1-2	CASSPLGGTDEYGYTF	TGTGCCAGCTCACCATTGGGTGGGACAGACGAGTATGGCTACACCTTC
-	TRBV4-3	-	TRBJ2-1	CASSQDVLSSYNEQFF	TGCGCCAGCAGCCAAGATGTCCTCAGCTCCTACAATGAGCAGTTCTTC
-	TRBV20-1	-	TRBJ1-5	CSAGGQSNQPQHF	TGCAGTGCTGGGGGGCAGAGCAATCAGCCCCAGCATTTT
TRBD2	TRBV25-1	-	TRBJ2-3	CATLPNTGLAASTDTQYF	TGTGCCACCTTGCCAAATACAGGACTAGCGGCCAGCACAGATACGCAGTATTTT
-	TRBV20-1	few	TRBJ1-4	CSARDQGSAATNEKLFF	TGCAGTGCTAGAGACCAAGGGTCCGCTGCAACTAATGAAAAACTGTTTTTT
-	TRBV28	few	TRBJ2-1	CASSSKGQLNEQFF	TGTGCCAGCAGTTCTAAAGGACAGCTAAATGAGCAGTTCTTC
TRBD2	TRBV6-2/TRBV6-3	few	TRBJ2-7	CASSYDGGRSPFYEQYF	TGTGCCAGCAGTTACGATGGCGGGAGATCCCCTTTCTACGAGCAGTACTTC
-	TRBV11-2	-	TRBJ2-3	CASSGQLSDSLPGADTQYF	TGTGCCAGCAGCGGACAACTCTCGGACAGCCTTCCCGGGGCAGATACGCAGTATTTT
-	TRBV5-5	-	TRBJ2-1	CASSFRGAGVYNEQFF	TGTGCCAGCAGCTTCCGTGGGGCAGGGGTGTACAATGAGCAGTTCTTC
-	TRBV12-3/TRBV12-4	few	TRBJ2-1	CASRLGGTYNEQFF	TGTGCCAGCAGGTTGGGGGGAACTTACAATGAGCAGTTCTTC
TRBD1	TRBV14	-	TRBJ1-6	CASSQDRGGNSPLHF	TGTGCCAGCAGCCAAGACAGGGGGGGGAATTCACCCCTCCACTTT
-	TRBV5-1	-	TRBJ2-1	CASSPTGGVYNEQFF	TGCGCCAGCAGCCCTACAGGCGGCGTATACAATGAGCAGTTCTTC
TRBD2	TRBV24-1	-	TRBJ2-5	CATSGGSGRRGETQYF	TGTGCCACCAGTGGGGGAAGCGGGAGACGTGGGGAGACCCAGTACTTC
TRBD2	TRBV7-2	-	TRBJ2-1	CASSLEWTSGSPNEQFF	TGTGCCAGCAGCTTAGAATGGACTAGCGGGAGTCCCAATGAGCAGTTCTTC
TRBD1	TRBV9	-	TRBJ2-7	CASSKGTANEQYF	TGTGCCAGCAGCAAAGGGACAGCCAACGAGCAGTACTTC
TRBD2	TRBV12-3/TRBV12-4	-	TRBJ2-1	CASSPLAGGGVEQFF	TGTGCCAGCAGTCCGCTAGCGGGAGGGGGCGTTGAGCAGTTCTTC